The 27 T cell receptor beta chains below all came from one sample that was sequenced in a study of PD-1 blockade in classical Hodgkin lymphoma. The time point is: cycle 4 day 1 (C4D1), after 6 weeks of nivolumab. Autologous stem cell transplantation was followed by relapse in every patient, and brentuximab vedotin exposure varied. The repertoire was sequenced with immunoSEQ multiplex PCR; TCRdb's copy has only in-frame clones and lacks some. Seen here are 40,000 to 55,000 clones, 60% to 80% observed once, and the top ten hold approximately 18%. This specimen consisted of peripheral blood mononuclear cells (PBMCs), obtained before the fourth cycle of nivolumab. The receptor set was obtained from a human donor with classical Hodgkin lymphoma.

The V and J genes are TRBV5-1 and TRBJ2-3; 7 nucleotides match TRBD2. Looked up from germline, CDR1 is SGHRS and CDR2 is YFSETQ. This CDR3 comprises 15 residues. With 3 bases clipped from V and 5 bases from J, the junction kept 9 bases outside the gene matches. CDR3 sequence reads: CASSWGGTGGDTQYF. The CDR3 region has the DNA TGCGCCAGCAGCTGGGGCGGGACGGGGGGAGATACGCAGTATTTT. The full variable domain, rest sourced from reference TRBV5-1 and TRBJ2-3, is KAGVTQTPRYLIKTRGQQVTLSCSPISGHRSVSWYQQTPGQGLQFLFEYFSETQRNKGNFPGRFSGRQFSNSRSEMNVSTLELGDSALYLCASSWGGTGGDTQYFGPGTRLTVL.

This clone was seen only once. The V call is TRBV30, the J call TRBJ1-1; no firm D call. The V end was cut by 1 base, the J end by 5 bases, with 5 bases between. The CDR3 length is 11 residues. The germline V gene has CDR1 GTSNPN and CDR2 SVGIG (reference sequence). The CDR3, as DNA: TGTGCCTGGAGTGCAGTGACTGAAGCTTTCTTT. This sequence encodes CAWSAVTEAFF.

The V and J genes are TRBV11-2 and TRBJ1-1, with 7 nucleotides matching TRBD1. There are 16 residues in the CDR3. Germline values: CDR1 SGHAT, CDR2 FQNNGV. J lost 0 bases, V lost 5 bases, and 9 bases had no gene match. In DNA, the CDR3 is TGTGCCAGCAGCAGTCCCGGGACAGCCATGAACACTGAAGCTTTCTTT. This gives the protein CASSSPGTAMNTEAFF.

This clone was counted only a few times. The chain combines TRBV15 with TRBJ2-1; 11 positions match TRBD2. V was pared by 5 bases and J by 6 bases, with 9 bases of the junction left unmatched. In germline, CDR1 is LNHNV, CDR2 YYDKDF (reference sequence). CDR3 length: 16 residues. DNA of the CDR3: TGTGCCACCAGCGTGATAGCGGGGGGGCTCGTCAATGAGCAGTTCTTC. This gives the protein CATSVIAGGLVNEQFF.

V and J are TRBV4-1 and TRBJ1-6, with 7 nucleotides matching TRBD1. The V gene end was trimmed by 2 bases and the J gene end by 5 bases; junction bases not matched to a gene: 6. Germline CDR1 reads MGHRA; CDR2 reads YSYEKL. The CDR3 is 16 amino acids. The chain's CDR3 is CASSQPRDSNNSPLHF. CDR3 nucleotide sequence: TGCGCCAGCAGCCAACCCCGGGACAGCAATAATTCACCCCTCCACTTT.

The chain combines TRBV18 with TRBJ2-1; TRBD2 matches 9 bases. This CDR3 comprises 17 residues. CDR1 KGHSH and CDR2 LQKENI come from the germline V gene. The ends lost 3 bases at V and 7 bases at J; junction bases unmatched: 13. For the CDR3, the DNA is TGTGCCAGCTCACCGCCCTTCGGGAGCGGGAGGTATAATGAGCAGTTCTTC. This sequence encodes CASSPPFGSGRYNEQFF.

This rearrangement joins TRBV7-2 to TRBJ2-1; maybe TRBD2 (6 bases). The V end lost 2 bases, the J end lost 2 bases, and 7 bases lay between the germline ends. The CDR3 consists of 14 residues. Germline CDR1 SGHTA, CDR2 FQGNSA. CDR3 nucleotides: TGTGCCAGCAGCTTACCGGGAGCCTACAATGAGCAGTTCTTC. As protein: CASSLPGAYNEQFF.

The chain links TRBV12-2 to TRBJ2-7. TRBV12-2 is assigned pseudogene status. The CDR3 runs to 15 residues. The CDR3 bases are TGTGCAAGTCGCTTAGCGCGAAGGGGGGAAGACGAGCAGTACTTC. It codes for CASRLARRGEDEQYF.

The J gene is TRBJ2-7, the V gene TRBV5-1; 9 positions match TRBD2. The germline CDR1 and CDR2 sequences are SGHRS and YFSETQ. Trimming removed 4 bases from V and 5 bases from J; junction bases left unmatched: 4. This CDR3 spans 13 amino acids. This CDR3 is CASSAGGPNEQYF. CDR3 sequence (DNA): TGCGCCAGCAGCGCGGGAGGGCCTAACGAGCAGTACTTC. Full variable domain (outside the CDR3, taken from reference TRBV5-1 and TRBJ2-7): KAGVTQTPRYLIKTRGQQVTLSCSPISGHRSVSWYQQTPGQGLQFLFEYFSETQRNKGNFPGRFSGRQFSNSRSEMNVSTLELGDSALYLCASSAGGPNEQYFGPGTRLTVT.

The V call is TRBV19, the J call TRBJ1-3; 10 bases line up with TRBD1. J was trimmed by 3 bases and V by 7 bases; bases with no gene match: 6. The CDR3 totals 15 residues. CDR1 is LNHDA and CDR2 is SQIVND in the germline V gene (reference sequence). CDR3 coding DNA: TGTGCCAGTACCCGACAGGGGGCAGGTGGAAACACCATATATTTT. Translation: CASTRQGAGGNTIYF. The complete variable domain, with remaining parts taken from reference TRBV19 and TRBJ1-3, reads DGGITQSPKYLFRKEGQNVTLSCEQNLNHDAMYWYRQDPGQGLRLIYYSQIVNDFQKGDIAEGYSVSREKKESFPLTVTSAQKNPTAFYLCASTRQGAGGNTIYFGEGSWLTVV.

The genes are TRBV9 and TRBJ2-1; 7 bases agree with TRBD2. This CDR3 has 19 amino acids. CDR1 and CDR2 from the germline V gene are SGDLS and YYNGEE. The trim removed 0 bases at V and 4 bases at J, leaving 16 bases unmatched. CDR3 bases: TGTGCCAGCAGCGTAGCGATCGGTCGGCGCGGGAGTCTATACAATGAGCAGTTCTTC. Amino acids: CASSVAIGRRGSLYNEQFF.

This chain uses TRBV6-5 with TRBJ1-5; D unresolved. Germline loops: CDR1 MNHEY, CDR2 SVGAGI. V shed 5 bases and J shed 3 bases, with 11 bases lying between them. The CDR3 covers 14 residues. CDR3: CASSALIVNQPQHF. In DNA, the CDR3 is TGTGCCAGCAGTGCCCTGATCGTCAATCAGCCCCAGCATTTT.

The chain is built from TRBV6-1 and TRBJ2-1, with 9 bases identical to TRBD1. V dropped 7 bases and J dropped 10; count of bases not matched to a gene: 5. Germline assignment: CDR1 MNHNS and CDR2 SASEGT. This CDR3 region has 12 residues. This chain's CDR3 is CASMWDREEQFF. In DNA, the CDR3 is TGTGCCAGCATGTGGGACAGGGAAGAGCAGTTCTTC.

With respect to this clone: The junction departs from germline at one end; a sequencing error may be responsible. The chain has TRBV5-5 and TRBJ1-4; D is unclear. Per the germline V gene, CDR1 is SGHKS and CDR2 is YYEKEE (reference sequence). There are 14 residues in the CDR3. The chain's CDR3 is CASSPFGNNEKLFF. The CDR3 nucleotides read TGTGCCAGCAGCCCCTTCGGGAATAATGAAAAGCTGTTTTTT.

The V gene is TRBV7-3, the J gene TRBJ2-2; tentatively, D is TRBD1 (5 bases). The germline V and J ends were trimmed by 6 bases and 6 bases, with 11 bases remaining between them. There are 13 residues in the CDR3. Germline V lookup: CDR1 SGHTA, CDR2 FQGTGA. CDR3 residues: CASSQGGPGELFF. The DNA of the CDR3 is TGTGCCAGCAGTCAGGGTGGGCCCGGGGAGCTGTTTTTT.

DNA of the CDR3: TGTGCCAGCAGCGACAGGGGCCCCGCGAAGAGAAACTATGGCTACACCTTC. Translation: CASSDRGPAKRNYGYTF. The chain uses TRBV9 and TRBJ1-2; 7 nucleotides match TRBD1. The CDR3 has 17 residues. J was trimmed by 2 bases and V by 3 bases; bases with no gene match: 13. Germline V gives CDR1 SGDLS, CDR2 YYNGEE.

V usage is TRBV7-2 and J usage is TRBJ1-4; D unclear. Germline lookup yields CDR1 SGHTA and CDR2 FQGNSA. The CDR3 contains 13 residues. Trimming removed 4 bases from V and 4 bases from J, with 7 bases in between. In DNA, the CDR3 is TGTGCCAGCAGCTCCTTAGATAATGAAAAACTGTTTTTT. Its protein is CASSSLDNEKLFF.

This chain connects TRBV5-1 to TRBJ1-2, with D tentatively TRBD1 (5 bases). V was shortened by 3 bases and J by 2 bases, with 17 bases between the two germline ends. The CDR3 length is 16 residues. Germline V CDR1 and CDR2: SGHRS, YFSETQ. CDR3: CASSYGLGADNYGYTF. The CDR3 nucleotides read TGCGCCAGCAGCTATGGCCTAGGGGCGGACAACTATGGCTACACCTTC.

This clone came up a few times. The chain has TRBV5-1 and TRBJ1-5, with D perhaps matching TRBD1 (6 bases). The CDR3 totals 15 residues. V gave up 3 bases and J gave up 5 bases, with 15 bases separating them. Germline values: CDR1 SGHRS, CDR2 YFSETQ. CDR3 nucleotide sequence: TGCGCCAGCAGCTGGAAACAGGGACCGGATCAGCCCCAGCATTTT. Its translation is CASSWKQGPDQPQHF.

V is TRBV2 and J is TRBJ2-1; no definite D call. V lost 4 bases and J 0 bases, leaving 10 bases between the germline ends. This CDR3 has 15 residues. Germline V lookup: CDR1 SNHLY, CDR2 FYNNEI. For the CDR3, the DNA is TGTGCCAGCAGTGGAGGCGTGAGCTCCTACAATGAGCAGTTCTTC. Encoded protein: CASSGGVSSYNEQFF.

The chain joins TRBV9 to TRBJ2-3, with TRBD2 matching over 16 bases. The CDR3 spans 20 residues. Germline CDR1 reads SGDLS; CDR2 reads YYNGEE. Trimming at V came to 4 bases and at J to 1 base, leaving 12 bases not matched to a gene. CDR3 sequence (DNA): TGTGCCAGCAGCCCAAGCGGGGGACTAGCGGGGGGGCCAGGCACAGATACGCAGTATTTT. Amino acids: CASSPSGGLAGGPGTDTQYF. Based on the CDR3 plus reference TRBV9 and TRBJ2-3, the full variable domain is DSGVTQTPKHLITATGQRVTLRCSPRSGDLSVYWYQQSLDQGLQFLIQYYNGEERAKGNILERFSAQQFPDLHSELNLSSLELGDSALYFCASSPSGGLAGGPGTDTQYFGPGTRLTVL.

The chain recombines TRBV9 with TRBJ1-1; D might be TRBD1 (6 bases). CDR3 length: 14 residues. Germline CDR1 and CDR2: SGDLS and YYNGEE. V gave up 3 bases and J gave up 0 bases, with 9 bases separating them. The CDR3 here is CASSETGLNTEAFF. CDR3 coding DNA: TGTGCCAGCAGCGAGACAGGTCTGAACACTGAAGCTTTCTTT.

The gene calls are TRBV6-1 and TRBJ1-5, with D uncertain. Deletions cut 6 bases from V and 0 bases from J, with 9 bases between. CDR1 MNHNS and CDR2 SASEGT come from the germline V gene. The CDR3 extends over 14 amino acids. DNA for the CDR3: TGTGCCAGCAGCCGACCCGGTAGCAATCAGCCCCAGCATTTT. It translates to CASSRPGSNQPQHF.

The chain's CDR3 is CASSLGQGPTYF. CDR3 bases: TGTGCCAGCAGCTTAGGCCAGGGACCTACGTACTTC. The chain is built from TRBV7-9 and TRBJ2-7; D is tentatively TRBD1 or TRBD2 (5 bases each). The V end lost 1 base, the J end lost 12 bases, and 13 bases lay between the germline ends. CDR3 size: 12 residues. Germline values: CDR1 SEHNR, CDR2 FQNEAQ (reference sequence).

The chain employs TRBV4-3 and TRBJ2-2, with 8 bases lining up with TRBD2. CDR3 length: 16 amino acids. Germline V gene data show CDR1 as LGHNA and CDR2 as YSLEER. After removal of 1 base from V and 7 bases from J, the junction contained 8 bases not matched to a gene. The CDR3, as DNA: TGCGCCAGCAGCCAAGCTGGGACTAGGTCCGTCGGGGAGCTGTTTTTT. This sequence encodes CASSQAGTRSVGELFF.

The chain recombines TRBV28 with TRBJ2-7, with unresolved D. Trimming shortened V by 6 bases and J by 2 bases, and 5 bases separated the two germline ends. From germline, CDR1 is MDHEN and CDR2 SYDVKM. The CDR3 is 11 residues long. In DNA, the CDR3 is TGTGCCAGCAGCCTAACCTACGAGCAGTACTTC. This sequence encodes CASSLTYEQYF.

The chain has TRBV7-9 and TRBJ2-1; 10 bases align to TRBD2. The ends lost 2 bases at V and 4 bases at J; junction bases unmatched: 11. The V gene's germline CDR1 is SEHNR and CDR2 FQNEAQ (reference sequence). The CDR3 is 18 residues long. The CDR3 nucleotides are TGTGCCAGCAGCTTAACCTTTCTAGCGGGAGAGTCATACAATGAGCAGTTCTTC. Its protein is CASSLTFLAGESYNEQFF.